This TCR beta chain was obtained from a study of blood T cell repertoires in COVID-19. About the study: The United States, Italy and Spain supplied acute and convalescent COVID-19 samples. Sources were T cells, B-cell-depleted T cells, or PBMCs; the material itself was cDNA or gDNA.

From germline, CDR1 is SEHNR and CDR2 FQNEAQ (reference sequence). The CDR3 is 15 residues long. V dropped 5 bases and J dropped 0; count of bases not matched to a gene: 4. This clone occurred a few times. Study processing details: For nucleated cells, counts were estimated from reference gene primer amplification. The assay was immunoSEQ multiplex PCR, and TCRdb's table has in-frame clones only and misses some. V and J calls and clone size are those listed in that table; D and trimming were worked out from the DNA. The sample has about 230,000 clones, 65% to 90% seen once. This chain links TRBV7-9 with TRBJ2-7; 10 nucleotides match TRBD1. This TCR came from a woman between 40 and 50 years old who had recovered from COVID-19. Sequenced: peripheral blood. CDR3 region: CASSNRQGASYEQYF. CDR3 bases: TGTGCCAGCAGCAATCGACAGGGGGCCTCCTACGAGCAGTACTTC.